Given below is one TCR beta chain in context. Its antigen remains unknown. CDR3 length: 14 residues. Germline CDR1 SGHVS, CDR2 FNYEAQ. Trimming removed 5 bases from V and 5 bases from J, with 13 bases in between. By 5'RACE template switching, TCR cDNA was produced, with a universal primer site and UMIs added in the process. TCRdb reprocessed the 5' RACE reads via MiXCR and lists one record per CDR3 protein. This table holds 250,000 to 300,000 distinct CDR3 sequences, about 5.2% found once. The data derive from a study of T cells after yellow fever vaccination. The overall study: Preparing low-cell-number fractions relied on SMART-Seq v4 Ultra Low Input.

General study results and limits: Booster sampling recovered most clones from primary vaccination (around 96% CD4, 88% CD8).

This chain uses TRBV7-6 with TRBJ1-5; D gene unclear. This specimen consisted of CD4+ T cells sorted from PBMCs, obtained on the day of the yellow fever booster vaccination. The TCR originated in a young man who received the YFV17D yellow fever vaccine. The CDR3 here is CASSRQPGDQPQHF. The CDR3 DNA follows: TGTGCCAGCAGCCGCCAACCCGGCGATCAGCCCCAGCATTTT.